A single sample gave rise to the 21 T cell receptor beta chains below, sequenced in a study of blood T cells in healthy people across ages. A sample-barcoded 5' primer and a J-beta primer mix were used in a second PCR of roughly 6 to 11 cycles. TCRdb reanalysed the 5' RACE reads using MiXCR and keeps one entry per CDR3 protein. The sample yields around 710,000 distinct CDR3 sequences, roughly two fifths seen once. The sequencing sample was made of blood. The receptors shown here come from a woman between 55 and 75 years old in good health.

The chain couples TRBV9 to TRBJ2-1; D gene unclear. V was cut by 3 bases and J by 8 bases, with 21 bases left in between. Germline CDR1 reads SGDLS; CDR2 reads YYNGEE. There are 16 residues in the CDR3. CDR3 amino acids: CASSAGIQPSVHEQFF. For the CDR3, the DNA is TGTGCCAGCAGCGCAGGTATTCAGCCGAGTGTCCATGAGCAGTTCTTC.

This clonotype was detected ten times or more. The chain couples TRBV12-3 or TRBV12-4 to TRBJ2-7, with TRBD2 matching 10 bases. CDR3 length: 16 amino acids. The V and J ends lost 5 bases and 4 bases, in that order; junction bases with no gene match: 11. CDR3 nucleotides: TGTGCCAGCAGTCCCAGTCTAGCGGGGGTAGGATACGAGCAGTACTTC. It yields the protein CASSPSLAGVGYEQYF.

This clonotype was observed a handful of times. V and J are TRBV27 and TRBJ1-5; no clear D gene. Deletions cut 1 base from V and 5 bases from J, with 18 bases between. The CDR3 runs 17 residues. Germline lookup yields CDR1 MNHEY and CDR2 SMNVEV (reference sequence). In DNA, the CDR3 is TGTGCCAGCAGTTTATGGGGAGGGCCGGAAGGAGATCAGCCCCAGCATTTT. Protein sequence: CASSLWGGPEGDQPQHF.

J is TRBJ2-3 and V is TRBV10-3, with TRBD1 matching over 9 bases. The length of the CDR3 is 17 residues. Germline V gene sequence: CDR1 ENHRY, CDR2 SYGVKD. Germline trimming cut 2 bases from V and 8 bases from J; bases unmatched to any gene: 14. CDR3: CAISEPNPGQGPPTQYF. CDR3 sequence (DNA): TGTGCCATCAGTGAGCCTAATCCGGGACAGGGCCCTCCTACGCAGTATTTT.

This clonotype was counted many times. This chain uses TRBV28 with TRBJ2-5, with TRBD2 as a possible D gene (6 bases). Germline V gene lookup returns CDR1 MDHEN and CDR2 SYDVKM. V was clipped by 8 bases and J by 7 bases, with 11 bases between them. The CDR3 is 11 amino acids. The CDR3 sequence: CASAGFGTQYF. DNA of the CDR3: TGTGCCAGCGCGGGGTTCGGGACCCAGTACTTC. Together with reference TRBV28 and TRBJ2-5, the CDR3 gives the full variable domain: DVKVTQSSRYLVKRTGEKVFLECVQDMDHENMFWYRQDPGLGLRLIYFSYDVKMKEKGDIPEGYSVSREKKERFSLILESASTNQTSMYLCASAGFGTQYFGPGTRLLVL.

The CDR3 nucleotides are TGTGCCATCAGTGCGGGCACATTCACTGAAGCTTTCTTT. It codes for CAISAGTFTEAFF. This rearrangement joins TRBV10-3 to TRBJ1-1, with D uncertain. Looked up from germline, CDR1 is ENHRY and CDR2 is SYGVKD. Trimming took off 4 bases at V and 4 bases at J, with 10 bases between the two ends. CDR3 length: 13 amino acids.

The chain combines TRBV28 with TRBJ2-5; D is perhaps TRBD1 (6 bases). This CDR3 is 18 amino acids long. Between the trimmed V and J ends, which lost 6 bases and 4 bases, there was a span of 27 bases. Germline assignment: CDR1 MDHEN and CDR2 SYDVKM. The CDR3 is CASRSPSARTEGGETQYF. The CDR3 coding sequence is TGTGCCAGCAGATCCCCCTCGGCCCGGACTGAAGGGGGAGAGACCCAGTACTTC.

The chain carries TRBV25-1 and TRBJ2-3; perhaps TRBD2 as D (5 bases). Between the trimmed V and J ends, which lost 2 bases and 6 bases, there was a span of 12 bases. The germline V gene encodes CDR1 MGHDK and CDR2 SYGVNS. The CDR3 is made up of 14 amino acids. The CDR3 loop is CASSEPDWVDTQYF. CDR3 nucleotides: TGTGCCAGCAGTGAACCGGACTGGGTGGATACGCAGTATTTT.

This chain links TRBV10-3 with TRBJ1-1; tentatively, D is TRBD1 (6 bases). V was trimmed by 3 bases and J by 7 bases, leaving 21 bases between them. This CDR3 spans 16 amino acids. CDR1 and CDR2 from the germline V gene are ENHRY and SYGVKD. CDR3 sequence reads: CAISDTYGGGKNEAFF. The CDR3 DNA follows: TGTGCCATCAGTGATACTTATGGGGGCGGGAAAAATGAAGCTTTCTTT.

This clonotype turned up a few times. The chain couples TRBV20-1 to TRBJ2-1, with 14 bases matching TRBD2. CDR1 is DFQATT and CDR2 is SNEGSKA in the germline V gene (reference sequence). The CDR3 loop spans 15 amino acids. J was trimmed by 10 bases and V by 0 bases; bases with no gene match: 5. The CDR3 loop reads CSAREGLAGANEQFF. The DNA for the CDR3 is TGCAGTGCTAGAGAGGGACTAGCGGGAGCCAACGAGCAGTTCTTC.

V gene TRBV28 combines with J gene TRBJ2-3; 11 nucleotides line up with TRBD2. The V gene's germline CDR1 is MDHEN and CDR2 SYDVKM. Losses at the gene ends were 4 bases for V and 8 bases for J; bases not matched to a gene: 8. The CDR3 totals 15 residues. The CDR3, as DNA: TGTGCCAGCAGTTCCTCGGAACTAGCGGGAGTTACGCAGTATTTT. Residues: CASSSSELAGVTQYF.

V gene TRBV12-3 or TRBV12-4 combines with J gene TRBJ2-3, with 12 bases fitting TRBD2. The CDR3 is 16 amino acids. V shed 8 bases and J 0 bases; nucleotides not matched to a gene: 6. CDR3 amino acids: CASRLAGAPSTDTQYF. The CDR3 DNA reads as TGTGCCAGCCGACTAGCGGGGGCCCCTAGCACAGATACGCAGTATTTT.

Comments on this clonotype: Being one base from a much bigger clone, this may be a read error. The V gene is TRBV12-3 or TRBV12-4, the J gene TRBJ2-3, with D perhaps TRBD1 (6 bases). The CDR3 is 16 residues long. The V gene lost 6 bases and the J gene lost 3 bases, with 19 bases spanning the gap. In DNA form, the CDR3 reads TGTGCCAGCAGCCGCACCAGGGGAGTTGCGACAGATACGCAGTATTTT. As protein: CASSRTRGVATDTQYF.

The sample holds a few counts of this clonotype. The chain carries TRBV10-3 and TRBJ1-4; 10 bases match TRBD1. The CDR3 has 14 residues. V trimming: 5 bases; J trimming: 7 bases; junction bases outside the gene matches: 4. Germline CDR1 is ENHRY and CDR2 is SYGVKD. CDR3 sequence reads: CAISRDRGSEKLFF. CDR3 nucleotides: TGTGCCATCAGTCGGGACAGGGGAAGTGAAAAACTGTTTTTT.

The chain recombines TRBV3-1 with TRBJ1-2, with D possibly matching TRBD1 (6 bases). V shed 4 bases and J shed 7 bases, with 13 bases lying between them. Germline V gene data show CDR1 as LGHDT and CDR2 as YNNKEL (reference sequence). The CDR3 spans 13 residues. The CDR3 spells CASSRDNRLGYTF. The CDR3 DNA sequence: TGTGCCAGCAGCCGGGACAACCGACTTGGCTACACCTTC.

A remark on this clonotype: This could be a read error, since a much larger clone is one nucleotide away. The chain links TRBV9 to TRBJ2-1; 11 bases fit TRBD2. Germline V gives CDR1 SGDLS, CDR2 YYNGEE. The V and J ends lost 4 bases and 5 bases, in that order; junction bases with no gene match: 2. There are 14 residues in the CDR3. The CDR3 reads CASSQTSGDNEQFF. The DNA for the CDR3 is TGTGCCAGCAGCCAGACTAGCGGGGACAATGAGCAGTTCTTC.

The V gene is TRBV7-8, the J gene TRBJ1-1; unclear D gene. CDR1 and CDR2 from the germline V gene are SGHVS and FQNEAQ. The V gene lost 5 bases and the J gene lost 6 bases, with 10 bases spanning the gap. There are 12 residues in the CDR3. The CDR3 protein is CASSVWTAEAFF. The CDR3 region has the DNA TGTGCCAGCAGCGTATGGACCGCTGAAGCTTTCTTT.

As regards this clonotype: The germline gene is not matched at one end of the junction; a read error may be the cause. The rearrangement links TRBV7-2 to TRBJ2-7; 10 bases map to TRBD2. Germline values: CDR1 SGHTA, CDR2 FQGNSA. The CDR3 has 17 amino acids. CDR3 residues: CASSTRALAGASYVQYF. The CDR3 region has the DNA TGTGCCAGCAGCACTAGGGCCCTAGCGGGAGCATCCTACGTGCAGTACTTC.

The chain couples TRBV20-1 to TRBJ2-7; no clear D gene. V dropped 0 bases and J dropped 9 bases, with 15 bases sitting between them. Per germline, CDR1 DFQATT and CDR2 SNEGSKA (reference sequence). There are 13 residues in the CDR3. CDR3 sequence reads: CSARDSQWPGQYF. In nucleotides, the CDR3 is TGCAGTGCTAGAGATAGTCAGTGGCCAGGGCAGTACTTC.

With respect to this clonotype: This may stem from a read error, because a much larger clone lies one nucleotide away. CDR3 region: CASSVQVYQETQYF. Written as DNA, the CDR3 is TGCGCCAGCAGCGTACAAGTGTACCAAGAGACCCAGTACTTC. The V gene is TRBV5-1, the J gene TRBJ2-5; D unresolved. The CDR3 is made up of 14 amino acids. Germline CDR1 and CDR2: SGHRS and YFSETQ. Trimming removed 4 bases at V and 0 bases at J, with 10 bases between.

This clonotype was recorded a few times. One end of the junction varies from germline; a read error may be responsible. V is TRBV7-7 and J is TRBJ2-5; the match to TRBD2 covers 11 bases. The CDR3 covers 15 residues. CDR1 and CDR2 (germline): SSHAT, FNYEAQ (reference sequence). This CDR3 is CASSTGLAALETQYF. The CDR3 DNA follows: TGTGCTAGCAGCACGGGACTAGCGGCCTTAGAGACCCAGTACTTC.